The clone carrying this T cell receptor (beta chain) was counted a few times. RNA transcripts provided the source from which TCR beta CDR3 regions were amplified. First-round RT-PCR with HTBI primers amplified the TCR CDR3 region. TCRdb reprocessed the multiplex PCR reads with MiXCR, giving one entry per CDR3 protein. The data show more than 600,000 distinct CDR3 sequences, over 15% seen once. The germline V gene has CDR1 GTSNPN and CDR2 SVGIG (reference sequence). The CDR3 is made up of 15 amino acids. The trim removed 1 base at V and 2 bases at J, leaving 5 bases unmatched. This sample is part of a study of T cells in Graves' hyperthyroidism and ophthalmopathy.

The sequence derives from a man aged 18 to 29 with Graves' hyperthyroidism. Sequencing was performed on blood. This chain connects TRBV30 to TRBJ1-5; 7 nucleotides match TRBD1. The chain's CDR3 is CAWSEQGKGNQPQHF. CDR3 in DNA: TGTGCCTGGAGTGAACAGGGGAAGGGCAATCAGCCCCAGCATTTT.